The present TCR beta chain was sequenced within a study of blood T cell repertoires in COVID-19. Sequencing was performed with immunoSEQ multiplex PCR; in TCRdb, only in-frame clones are kept and a portion is missing. The profile shows roughly 67,000 clones, about 86% of them singletons. The sequence came from a man in his fifties with acute or convalescent COVID-19. The sequencing input was peripheral blood.

The CDR3 sequence is CASSWTASANEKLFF. The CDR3 nucleotides are TGTGCCAGCAGTTGGACAGCGTCTGCTAATGAAAAACTGTTTTTT. The chain combines TRBV6-5 with TRBJ1-4; perhaps TRBD1 as D (6 bases). Trimming removed 4 bases from V and 3 bases from J, with 12 bases in between. CDR3 size: 15 residues. Germline CDR1 is MNHEY and CDR2 is SVGAGI.